The entry below describes one TCR beta chain. What it binds is not known. The entry originates in a study of CD8+ T cells in alopecia areata. Whole-study results and caveats: Normal scalp had lower clonality than lesional scalp, with alopecia totalis/universalis lesions showing this most strongly. Tofacitinib did not eliminate many expanded lesional clones from scalp or blood.

Per germline, CDR1 SEHNR and CDR2 FQNEAQ (reference sequence). Trimming removed 2 bases at V and 9 bases at J, with 14 bases between. The length of the CDR3 is 15 residues. Documented treatment: oral pan-JAK inhibitor, 5-10 mg twice daily. Extraction of RNA preceded its reverse transcription into cDNA, which served as the sequencing template. Profiled with immunoSEQ multiplex PCR; TCRdb holds only in-frame clones, not every one. The table has around 270,000 clones, roughly 64% seen once. Sequencing was performed on CD4+ T cells sorted from blood, taken at week 24, from a patient treated with tofacitinib. The V and J genes are TRBV7-9 and TRBJ1-6; D perhaps matches TRBD1 (6 bases). The TCR comes from a human donor with alopecia areata. Here the CDR3 DNA reads TGTGCCAGCAGCTTAAGGGGGACGGCCCCTTCACCCCTCCACTTT. It specifies CASSLRGTAPSPLHF.